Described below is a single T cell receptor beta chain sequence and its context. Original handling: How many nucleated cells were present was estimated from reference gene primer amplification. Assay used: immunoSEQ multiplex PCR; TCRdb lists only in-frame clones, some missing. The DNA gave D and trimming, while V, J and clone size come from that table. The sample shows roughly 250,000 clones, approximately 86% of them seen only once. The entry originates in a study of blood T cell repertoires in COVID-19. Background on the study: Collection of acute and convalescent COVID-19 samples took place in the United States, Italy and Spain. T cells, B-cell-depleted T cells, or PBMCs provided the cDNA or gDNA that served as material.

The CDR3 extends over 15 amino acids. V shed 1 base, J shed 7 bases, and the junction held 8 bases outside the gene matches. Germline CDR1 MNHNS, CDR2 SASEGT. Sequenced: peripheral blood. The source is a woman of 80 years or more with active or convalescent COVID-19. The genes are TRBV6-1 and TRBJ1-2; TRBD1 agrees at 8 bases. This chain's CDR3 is CASSEGPGRGRGYTF. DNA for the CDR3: TGTGCCAGCAGTGAAGGCCCGGGCAGGGGGCGTGGCTACACCTTC.